Listed below are T cell receptor beta chains from one sample, sequenced in a study of T cells in Graves' hyperthyroidism and ophthalmopathy. TCRdb itself ran the multiplex PCR reads through MiXCR, one entry per CDR3 protein. Among fewer than 650,000 distinct CDR3 sequences, 14% were seen once, and the ten largest hold over 6%. Input material: blood. The source of these receptors is a woman between 18 and 30 years old with Graves' ophthalmopathy. The CDR3 runs from the conserved cysteine through the conserved F or W. Each record gives: J gene, clone size, V gene, D gene, CDR3 protein, CDR3 DNA. The D gene is left open where the match is weak. The size entry is marked missing in some rows and otherwise reads once, few, many or a size class.

TRBJ2-5,few,TRBV11-3,NA,CASSFYGLATKETQYF,TGTGCCAGCAGCTTCTACGGTCTAGCGACCAAAGAGACCCAGTACTTC
TRBJ2-7,many,TRBV20-1,TRBD2,CSARDDSGVHEQYF,TGCAGTGCTAGAGATGATAGCGGGGTTCACGAGCAGTACTTC
TRBJ2-7,many,TRBV6-5,NA,CASSYSMVGDNFYEQYF,TGTGCCAGCAGTTACTCGATGGTCGGGGACAATTTCTACGAGCAGTACTTC
TRBJ2-7,NA,TRBV6-1,NA,CASSETGSYGQYF,TGTGCCAGCAGTGAAACTGGGTCCTACGGGCAGTACTTC
TRBJ2-7,many,TRBV7-2,TRBD2,CASSFSLAGPYEQYF,TGTGCCAGCAGCTTTTCCCTAGCGGGACCCTACGAGCAGTACTTC
TRBJ2-7,many,TRBV11-3,NA,CASSLREGQYF,TGTGCCAGCAGCTTACGGGAAGGGCAGTACTTC
TRBJ2-7,many,TRBV6-2/TRBV6-3,NA,CASSNIPRGIYAYEQYF,TGTGCCAGCAGCAACATCCCCCGGGGAATATATGCCTACGAGCAGTACTTC
TRBJ1-1,many,TRBV5-1,NA,CASTRGWTNTEAFF,TGCGCCAGCACCCGAGGGTGGACGAACACTGAAGCTTTCTTT
TRBJ2-3,many,TRBV7-3,NA,CASSLISGTDTQYF,TGTGCCAGCAGCTTAATATCCGGCACAGATACGCAGTATTTT
TRBJ2-1,many,TRBV28,TRBD1,CASSSNRGAYNEQFF,TGTGCCAGCAGTAGCAACAGGGGAGCCTACAATGAGCAGTTCTTC
TRBJ2-2,many,TRBV5-1,NA,CASSLWGKDTGELFF,TGCGCCAGCAGCTTGTGGGGAAAGGACACCGGGGAGCTGTTTTTT
TRBJ2-3,many,TRBV20-1,NA,CSATKRRGGRTDTQYF,TGCAGTGCTACTAAGCGTAGGGGCGGGCGCACAGATACGCAGTATTTT
TRBJ2-3,many,TRBV9,NA,CASSVAPGWRSGTDTQYF,TGTGCCAGCAGCGTAGCCCCAGGATGGAGGAGTGGAACAGATACGCAGTATTTT
TRBJ1-2,many,TRBV28,NA,CASSPAPSRPNGYTF,TGTGCCAGCAGTCCTGCACCGTCAAGGCCGAATGGCTACACCTTC
TRBJ2-3,many,TRBV11-2,NA,CASSSFGRLDTQYF,TGTGCCAGCAGCTCCTTCGGCCGCCTAGATACGCAGTATTTT
TRBJ2-1,many,TRBV27,TRBD2,CASSLWVGLAGVHEQFF,TGTGCCAGCAGTTTATGGGTGGGACTAGCGGGAGTCCATGAGCAGTTCTTC
TRBJ2-7,NA,TRBV6-5,NA,CASSFSFYEQYF,TGTGCCAGCAGTTTTAGTTTCTACGAGCAGTACTTC
TRBJ2-3,few,TRBV25-1,NA,CASSESTSSGFHNTQYF,TGTGCCAGCAGTGAATCCACTAGCTCGGGATTTCATAATACGCAGTATTTT
TRBJ2-7,NA,TRBV5-1,NA,CASSLAGEIAYEQYF,TGCGCCAGCAGCTTGGCGGGGGAAATAGCCTACGAGCAGTACTTC
TRBJ2-1,NA,TRBV19,TRBD2,CASSIAGGTYNEQFF,TGTGCCAGTAGTATAGCGGGAGGGACCTACAATGAGCAGTTCTTC
TRBJ1-1,many,TRBV6-1,TRBD1,CASTGGGTGDTEAFF,TGTGCCAGCACAGGGGGCGGGACAGGGGACACTGAAGCTTTCTTT
TRBJ1-5,NA,TRBV19,NA,CASSQGTRQPQHF,TGTGCCAGTAGTCAAGGGACACGTCAGCCCCAGCATTTT